The clone carrying this TCR beta chain has a count of ten or more. V was cut by 5 bases and J by 2 bases, with 15 bases left in between. Germline-derived CDR1 and CDR2 are DFQATT and SNEGSKA (reference sequence). The CDR3 totals 14 residues. Cells are PBMCs isolated from 9 to 10 ml of fresh blood. The data originate from a study of T cells in Graves' hyperthyroidism and ophthalmopathy. Template material for amplifying TCR beta CDR3 regions consisted of RNA transcripts. First-round RT-PCR targeting the TCR CDR3 was performed with the HTBI primer set. TCRdb itself ran the multiplex PCR reads through MiXCR, one entry per CDR3 protein. The data contain 250,000 or so distinct CDR3 sequences, about a sixth of them singletons.

This sequence originates from a woman aged 18-29 years with Graves' ophthalmopathy. Material for sequencing was blood. The chain employs TRBV20-1 and TRBJ2-5; D may be TRBD1 or TRBD2 (5 bases each). In DNA, the CDR3 is TGCAGTGCTGTCCGGGACGATTTACAAGAGACCCAGTACTTC. Translated, it gives CSAVRDDLQETQYF.